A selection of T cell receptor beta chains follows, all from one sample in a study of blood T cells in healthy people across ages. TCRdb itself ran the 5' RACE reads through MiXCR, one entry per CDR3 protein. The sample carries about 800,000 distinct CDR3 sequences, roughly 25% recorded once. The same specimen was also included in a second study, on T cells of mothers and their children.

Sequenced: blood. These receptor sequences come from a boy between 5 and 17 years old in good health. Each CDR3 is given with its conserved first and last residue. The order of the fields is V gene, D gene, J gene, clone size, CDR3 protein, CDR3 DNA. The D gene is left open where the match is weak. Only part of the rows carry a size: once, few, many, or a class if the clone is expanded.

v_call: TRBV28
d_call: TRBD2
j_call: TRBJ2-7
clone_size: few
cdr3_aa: CASMGGQSYEQYF
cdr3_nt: TGTGCCAGCATGGGAGGGCAATCCTACGAGCAGTACTTC

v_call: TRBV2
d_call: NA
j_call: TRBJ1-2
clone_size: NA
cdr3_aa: CASSTDSNYGYTF
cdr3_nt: TGTGCCAGCAGTACAGACAGCAACTATGGCTACACCTTC

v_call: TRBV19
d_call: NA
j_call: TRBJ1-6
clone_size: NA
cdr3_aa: CASSIGKTRNYNSPLHF
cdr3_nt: TGTGCCAGTAGTATAGGGAAGACAAGGAATTATAATTCACCCCTCCACTTT

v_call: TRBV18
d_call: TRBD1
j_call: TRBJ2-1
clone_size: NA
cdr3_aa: CASSPINQGAFGHEQFF
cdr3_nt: TGTGCCAGCTCACCTATAAACCAGGGGGCCTTTGGGCATGAGCAGTTCTTC

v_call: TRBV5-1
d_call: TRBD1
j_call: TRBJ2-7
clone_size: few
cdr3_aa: CASSLGTGTGGPYEQYF
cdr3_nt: TGCGCCAGCAGCTTGGGAACCGGGACAGGGGGACCCTACGAGCAGTACTTC

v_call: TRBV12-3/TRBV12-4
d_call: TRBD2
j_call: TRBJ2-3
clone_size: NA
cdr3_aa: CASSYRDYTDTQYF
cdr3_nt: TGTGCCAGCAGTTACCGGGACTACACAGATACGCAGTATTTT

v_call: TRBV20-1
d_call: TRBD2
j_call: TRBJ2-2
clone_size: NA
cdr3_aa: CSARTSGRVHTGELFF
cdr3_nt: TGCAGTGCTCGGACTAGCGGGAGGGTGCACACCGGGGAGCTGTTTTTT

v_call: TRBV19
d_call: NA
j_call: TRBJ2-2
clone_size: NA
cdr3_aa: CASKRGPGELFF
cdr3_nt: TGTGCCAGTAAACGGGGCCCCGGGGAGCTGTTTTTT

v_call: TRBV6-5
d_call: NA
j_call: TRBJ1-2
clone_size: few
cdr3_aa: CASSLDIAYGYTF
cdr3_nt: TGTGCCAGCAGTCTAGACATCGCCTATGGCTACACCTTC

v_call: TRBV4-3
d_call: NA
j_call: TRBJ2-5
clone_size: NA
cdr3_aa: CASSYTSYQETQYF
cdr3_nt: TGCGCCAGCAGCTATACTTCGTACCAAGAGACCCAGTACTTC

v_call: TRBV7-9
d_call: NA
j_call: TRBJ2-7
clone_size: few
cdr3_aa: CASSRSWDEQYF
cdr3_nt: TGTGCCAGCAGCCGAAGTTGGGACGAGCAGTACTTC

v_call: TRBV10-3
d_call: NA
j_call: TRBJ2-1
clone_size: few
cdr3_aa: CAIGRLQDTNEQFF
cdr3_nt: TGTGCCATTGGCCGTTTACAGGATACGAATGAGCAGTTCTTC

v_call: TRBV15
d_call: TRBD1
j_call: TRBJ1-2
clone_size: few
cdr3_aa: CATSSGQVGGYGYTF
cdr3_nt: TGTGCCACCAGCTCAGGACAGGTTGGAGGCTATGGCTACACCTTC

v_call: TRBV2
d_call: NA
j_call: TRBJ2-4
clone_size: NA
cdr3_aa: CASKGPGNIQYF
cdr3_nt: TGTGCCAGCAAAGGTCCTGGAAACATTCAGTACTTC

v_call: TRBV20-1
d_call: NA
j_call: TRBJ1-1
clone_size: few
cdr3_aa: CSARASVREAFF
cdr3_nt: TGCAGTGCTAGAGCTTCGGTTCGTGAAGCTTTCTTT

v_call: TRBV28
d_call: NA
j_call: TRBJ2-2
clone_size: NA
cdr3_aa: CASSLLETNTGELFF
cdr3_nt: TGTGCCAGCAGTTTATTAGAGACGAACACCGGGGAGCTGTTTTTT

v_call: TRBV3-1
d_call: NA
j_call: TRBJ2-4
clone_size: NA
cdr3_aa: CASSPAGNIQYF
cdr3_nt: TGTGCCAGCAGCCCTGCGGGGAACATTCAGTACTTC

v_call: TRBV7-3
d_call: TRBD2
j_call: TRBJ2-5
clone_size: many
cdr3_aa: CASSLSGGAGETQYF
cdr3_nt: TGTGCCAGCAGCTTAAGCGGGGGGGCGGGAGAGACCCAGTACTTC